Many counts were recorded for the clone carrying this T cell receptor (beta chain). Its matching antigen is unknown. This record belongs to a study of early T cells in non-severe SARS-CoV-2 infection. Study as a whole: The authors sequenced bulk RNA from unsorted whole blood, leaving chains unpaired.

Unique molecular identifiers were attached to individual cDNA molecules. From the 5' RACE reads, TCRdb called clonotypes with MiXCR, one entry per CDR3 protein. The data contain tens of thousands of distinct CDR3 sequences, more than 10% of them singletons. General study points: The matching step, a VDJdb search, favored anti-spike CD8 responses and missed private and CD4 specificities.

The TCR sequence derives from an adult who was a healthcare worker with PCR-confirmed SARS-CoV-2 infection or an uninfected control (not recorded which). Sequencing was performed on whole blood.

CDR3 amino acids: CSASDGVGIGNEQFF. Written as DNA, the CDR3 is TGCAGTGCTAGCGACGGGGTTGGTATAGGCAATGAGCAGTTCTTC. The rearrangement uses TRBV20-1 and TRBJ2-1; D is possibly TRBD2 (5 bases). The CDR3 contains 15 residues. Germline loops: CDR1 DFQATT, CDR2 SNEGSKA (reference sequence). V was cut by 3 bases and J by 6 bases, with 18 bases left in between.